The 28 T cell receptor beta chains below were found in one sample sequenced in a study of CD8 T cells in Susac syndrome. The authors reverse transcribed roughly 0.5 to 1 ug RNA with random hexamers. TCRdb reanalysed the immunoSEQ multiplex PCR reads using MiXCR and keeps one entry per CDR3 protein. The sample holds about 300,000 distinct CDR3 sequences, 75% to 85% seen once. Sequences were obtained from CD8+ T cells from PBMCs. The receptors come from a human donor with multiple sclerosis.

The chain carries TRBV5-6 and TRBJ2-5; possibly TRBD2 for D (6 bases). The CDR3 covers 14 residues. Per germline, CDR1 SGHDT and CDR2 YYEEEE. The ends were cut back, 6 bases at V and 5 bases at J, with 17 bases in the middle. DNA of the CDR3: TGTGCCAGCACTTGGTATTCGGGGGTGGAGACCCAGTACTTC. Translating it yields CASTWYSGVETQYF.

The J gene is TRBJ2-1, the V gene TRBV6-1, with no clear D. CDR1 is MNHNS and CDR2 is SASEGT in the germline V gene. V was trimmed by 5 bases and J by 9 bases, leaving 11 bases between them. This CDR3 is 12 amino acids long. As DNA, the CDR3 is TGTGCCAGCAGTCACCCCTCGGGTGAGCAGTTCTTC. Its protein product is CASSHPSGEQFF.

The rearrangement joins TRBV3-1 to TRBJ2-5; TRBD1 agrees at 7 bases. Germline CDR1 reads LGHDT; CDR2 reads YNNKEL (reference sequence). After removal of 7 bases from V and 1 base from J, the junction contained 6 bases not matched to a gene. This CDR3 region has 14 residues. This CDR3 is CASTQTGPQETQYF. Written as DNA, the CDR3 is TGTGCCAGCACCCAGACAGGGCCCCAAGAGACCCAGTACTTC.

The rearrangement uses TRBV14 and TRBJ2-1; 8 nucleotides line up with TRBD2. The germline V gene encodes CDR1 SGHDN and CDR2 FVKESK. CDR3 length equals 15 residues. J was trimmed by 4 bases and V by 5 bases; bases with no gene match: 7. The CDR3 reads CASSIPGLGYNEQFF. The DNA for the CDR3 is TGTGCCAGCAGCATCCCGGGACTAGGATACAATGAGCAGTTCTTC. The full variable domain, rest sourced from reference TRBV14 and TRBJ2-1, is EAGVTQFPSHSVIEKGQTVTLRCDPISGHDNLYWYRRVMGKEIKFLLHFVKESKQDESGMPNNRFLAERTGGTYSTLKVQPAELEDSGVYFCASSIPGLGYNEQFFGPGTRLTVL.

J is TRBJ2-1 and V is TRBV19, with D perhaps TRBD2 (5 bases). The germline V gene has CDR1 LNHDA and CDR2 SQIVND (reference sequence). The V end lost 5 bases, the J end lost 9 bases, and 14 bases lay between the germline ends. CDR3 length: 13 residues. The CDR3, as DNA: TGTGCCAGTAGTCCCGGACGTGGAGGTGAGCAGTTCTTC. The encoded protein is CASSPGRGGEQFF.

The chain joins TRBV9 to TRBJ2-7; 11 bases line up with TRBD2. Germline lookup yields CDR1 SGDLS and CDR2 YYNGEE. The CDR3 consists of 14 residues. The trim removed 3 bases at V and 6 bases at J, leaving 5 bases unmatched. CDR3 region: CASSASGTSGEQYF. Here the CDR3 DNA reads TGTGCCAGCAGCGCCTCCGGGACTAGCGGCGAGCAGTACTTC.

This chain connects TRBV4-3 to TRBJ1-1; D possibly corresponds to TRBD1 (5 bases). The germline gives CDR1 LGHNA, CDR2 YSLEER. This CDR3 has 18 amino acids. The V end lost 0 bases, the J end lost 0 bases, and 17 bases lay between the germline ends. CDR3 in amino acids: CASSQDEEGPVMNTEAFF. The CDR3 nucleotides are TGCGCCAGCAGCCAAGATGAGGAGGGACCGGTTATGAACACTGAAGCTTTCTTT.

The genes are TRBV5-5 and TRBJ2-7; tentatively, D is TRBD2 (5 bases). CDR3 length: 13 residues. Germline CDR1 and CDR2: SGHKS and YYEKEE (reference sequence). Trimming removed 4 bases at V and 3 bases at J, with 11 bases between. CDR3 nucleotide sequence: TGTGCCAGCAGCCCTTTCGGGGACTACGAGCAGTACTTC. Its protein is CASSPFGDYEQYF.

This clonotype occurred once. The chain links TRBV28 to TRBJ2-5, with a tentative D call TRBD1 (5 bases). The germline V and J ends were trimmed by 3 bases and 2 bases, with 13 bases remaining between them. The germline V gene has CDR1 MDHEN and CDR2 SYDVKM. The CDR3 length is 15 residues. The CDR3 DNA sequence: TGTGCCAGCAGTTTTTCCGTCAGGGATCAAGAGACCCAGTACTTC. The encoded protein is CASSFSVRDQETQYF.

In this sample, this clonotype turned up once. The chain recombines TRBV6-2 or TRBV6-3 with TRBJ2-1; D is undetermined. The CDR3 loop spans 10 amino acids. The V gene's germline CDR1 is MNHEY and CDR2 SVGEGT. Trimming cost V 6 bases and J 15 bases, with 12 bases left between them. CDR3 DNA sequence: TGTGCCAGCAGGTCCTTGCAGTGGTTCTTC. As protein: CASRSLQWFF.

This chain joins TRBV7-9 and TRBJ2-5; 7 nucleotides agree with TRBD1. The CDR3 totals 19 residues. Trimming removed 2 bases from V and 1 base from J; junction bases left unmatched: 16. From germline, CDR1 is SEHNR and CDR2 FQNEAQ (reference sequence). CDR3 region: CASSLRGGPDGVPQETQYF. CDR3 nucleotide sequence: TGTGCCAGCAGCTTAAGAGGGGGCCCGGACGGGGTCCCCCAAGAGACCCAGTACTTC.

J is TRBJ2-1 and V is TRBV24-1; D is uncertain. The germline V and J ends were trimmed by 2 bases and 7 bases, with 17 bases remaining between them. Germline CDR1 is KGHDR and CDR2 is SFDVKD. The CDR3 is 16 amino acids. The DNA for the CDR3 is TGTGCCACCAGTGATTCCCCGTTAAGGGATATTAATGAGCAGTTCTTC. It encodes CATSDSPLRDINEQFF.

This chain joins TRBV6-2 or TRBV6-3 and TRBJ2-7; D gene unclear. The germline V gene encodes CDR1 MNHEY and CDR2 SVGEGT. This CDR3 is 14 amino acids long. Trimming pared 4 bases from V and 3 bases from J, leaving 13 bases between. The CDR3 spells CASSFLPGHYEQYF. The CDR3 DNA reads TGTGCCAGCAGTTTTTTACCGGGCCACTACGAGCAGTACTTC.

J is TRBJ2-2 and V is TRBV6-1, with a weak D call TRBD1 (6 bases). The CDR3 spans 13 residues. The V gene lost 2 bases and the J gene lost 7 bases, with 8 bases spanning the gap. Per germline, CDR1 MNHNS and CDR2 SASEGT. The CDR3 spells CASSEQGSGELFF. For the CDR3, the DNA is TGTGCCAGCAGTGAACAGGGGAGCGGGGAGCTGTTTTTT.

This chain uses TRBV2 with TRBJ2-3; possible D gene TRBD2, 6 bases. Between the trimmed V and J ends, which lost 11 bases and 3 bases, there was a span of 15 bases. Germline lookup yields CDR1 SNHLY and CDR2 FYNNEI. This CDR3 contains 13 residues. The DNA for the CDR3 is TGTGCCGGAACGGGAGTTAGGACAGATACGCAGTATTTT. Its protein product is CAGTGVRTDTQYF.

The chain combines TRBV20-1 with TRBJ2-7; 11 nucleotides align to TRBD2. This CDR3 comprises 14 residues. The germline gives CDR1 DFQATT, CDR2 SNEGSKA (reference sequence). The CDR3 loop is CKLGIAGGGLEQYF. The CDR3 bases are TGCAAACTCGGAATAGCGGGAGGGGGTTTGGAGCAGTACTTC.

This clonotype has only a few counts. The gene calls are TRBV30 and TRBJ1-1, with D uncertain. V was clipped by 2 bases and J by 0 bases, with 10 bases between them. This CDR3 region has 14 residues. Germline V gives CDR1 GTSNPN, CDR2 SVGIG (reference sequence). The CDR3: CAWSTDGLNTEAFF. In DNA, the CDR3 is TGTGCCTGGAGTACCGACGGCCTGAACACTGAAGCTTTCTTT.

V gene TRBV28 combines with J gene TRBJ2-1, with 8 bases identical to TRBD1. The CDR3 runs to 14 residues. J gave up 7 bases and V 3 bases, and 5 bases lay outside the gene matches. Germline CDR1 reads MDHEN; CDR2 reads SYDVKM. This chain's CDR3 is CASSFMQGANEQFF. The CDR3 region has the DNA TGTGCCAGCAGTTTCATGCAGGGGGCGAATGAGCAGTTCTTC.

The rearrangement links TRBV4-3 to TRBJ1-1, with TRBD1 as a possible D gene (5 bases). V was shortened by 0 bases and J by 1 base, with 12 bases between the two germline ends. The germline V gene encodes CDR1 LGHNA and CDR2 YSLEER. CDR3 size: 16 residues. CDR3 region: CASSQDGYRPNTEAFF. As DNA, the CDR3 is TGCGCCAGCAGCCAAGATGGGTACAGGCCGAACACTGAAGCTTTCTTT.

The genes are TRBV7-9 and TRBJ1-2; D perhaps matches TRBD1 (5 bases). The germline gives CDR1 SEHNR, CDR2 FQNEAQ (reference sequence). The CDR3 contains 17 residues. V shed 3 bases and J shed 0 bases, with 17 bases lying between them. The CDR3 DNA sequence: TGTGCCAGCAGCTTGGCAACACCCAGCAGGGCTAACTATGGCTACACCTTC. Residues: CASSLATPSRANYGYTF.

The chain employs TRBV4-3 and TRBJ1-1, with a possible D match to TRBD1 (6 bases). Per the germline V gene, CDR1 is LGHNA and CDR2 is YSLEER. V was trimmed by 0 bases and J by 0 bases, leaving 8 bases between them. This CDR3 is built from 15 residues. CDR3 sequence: CASSQERDMNTEAFF. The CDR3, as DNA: TGCGCCAGCAGCCAAGAAAGGGACATGAACACTGAAGCTTTCTTT.

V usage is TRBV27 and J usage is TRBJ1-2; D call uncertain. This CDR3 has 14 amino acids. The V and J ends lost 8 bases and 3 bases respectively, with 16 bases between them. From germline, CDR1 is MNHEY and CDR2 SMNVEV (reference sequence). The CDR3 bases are TGTGCCAGCCTCGGGAGAGCGCAGGACTATGGCTACACCTTC. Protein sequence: CASLGRAQDYGYTF.

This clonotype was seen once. The CDR3 loop reads CATSDSPGGLGQPQHF. The CDR3 DNA reads as TGTGCCACCAGTGATTCCCCAGGGGGCCTGGGACAGCCCCAGCATTTT. This chain links TRBV24-1 with TRBJ1-5, with 8 bases matching TRBD1. The CDR3 consists of 16 residues. Looked up from germline, CDR1 is KGHDR and CDR2 is SFDVKD. J was trimmed by 7 bases and V by 2 bases; bases with no gene match: 9.

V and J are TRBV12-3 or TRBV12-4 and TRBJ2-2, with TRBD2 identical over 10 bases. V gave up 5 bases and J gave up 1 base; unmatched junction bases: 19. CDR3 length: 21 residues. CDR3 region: CASSPESGRAPGPRNTGELFF. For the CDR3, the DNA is TGTGCCAGCAGTCCTGAGAGCGGGAGGGCCCCGGGGCCCCGGAACACCGGGGAGCTGTTTTTT.

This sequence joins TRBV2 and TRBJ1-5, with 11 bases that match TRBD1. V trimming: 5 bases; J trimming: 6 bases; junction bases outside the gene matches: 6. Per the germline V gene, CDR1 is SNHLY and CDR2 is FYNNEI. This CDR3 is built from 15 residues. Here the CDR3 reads CASSTGTGGFQPQHF. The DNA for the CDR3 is TGTGCCAGCAGTACTGGGACAGGGGGATTTCAGCCCCAGCATTTT.

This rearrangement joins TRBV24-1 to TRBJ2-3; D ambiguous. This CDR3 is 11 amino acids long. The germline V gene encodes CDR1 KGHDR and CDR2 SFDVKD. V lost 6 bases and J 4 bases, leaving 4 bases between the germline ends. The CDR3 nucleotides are TGTGCCACCAGTTTTTCAGATACGCAGTATTTT. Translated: CATSFSDTQYF.

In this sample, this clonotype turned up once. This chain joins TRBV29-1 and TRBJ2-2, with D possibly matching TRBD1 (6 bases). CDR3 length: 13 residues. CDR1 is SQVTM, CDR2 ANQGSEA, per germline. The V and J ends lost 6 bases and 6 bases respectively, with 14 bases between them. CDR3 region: CSVITGIAGELFF. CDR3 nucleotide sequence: TGCAGCGTGATCACAGGGATCGCCGGGGAGCTGTTTTTT.

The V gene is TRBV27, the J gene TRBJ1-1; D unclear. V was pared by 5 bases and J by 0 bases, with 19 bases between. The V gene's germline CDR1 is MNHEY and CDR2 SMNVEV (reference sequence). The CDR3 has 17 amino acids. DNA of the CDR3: TGTGCCAGCAGTCATTCCTTCGGGAAGCTTGTGAACACTGAAGCTTTCTTT. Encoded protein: CASSHSFGKLVNTEAFF.